One and the same sample provided the 16 T cell receptor beta chains below, sequenced in a study of early T cells in non-severe SARS-CoV-2 infection. Via MiXCR, TCRdb re-called the 5' RACE reads, giving one row per CDR3 protein. The table has more than 40,000 distinct CDR3 sequences, more than 6.5% seen once; the top ten hold approximately 8%. Source material: whole blood. Source of these receptors: an adult who was a healthcare worker with PCR-confirmed SARS-CoV-2 infection or an uninfected control (not recorded which).

This clonotype was observed a handful of times. The chain links TRBV12-3 or TRBV12-4 to TRBJ2-3, with TRBD2 matching 8 bases. V trimming: 6 bases; J trimming: 4 bases; junction bases outside the gene matches: 12. The length of the CDR3 is 16 residues. The CDR3 loop is CASSRGRGGPSDTQYF. For the CDR3, the DNA is TGTGCCAGCAGCCGGGGACGGGGGGGGCCGTCAGATACGCAGTATTTT.

This clonotype was counted ten times or more. The rearrangement links TRBV29-1 to TRBJ1-5; 7 positions agree with TRBD1. The V and J ends lost 1 base and 3 bases, in that order; junction bases with no gene match: 3. Germline V gene lookup returns CDR1 SQVTM and CDR2 ANQGSEA. This CDR3 region has 14 residues. The CDR3 sequence is CSVEGDSYNQPQHF. The CDR3 DNA sequence: TGCAGCGTTGAAGGGGACAGCTACAATCAGCCCCAGCATTTT.

V and J are TRBV7-2 and TRBJ1-4, with unresolved D. Germline assignment: CDR1 SGHTA and CDR2 FQGNSA. The CDR3 has 13 amino acids. The V end lost 7 bases, the J end lost 7 bases, and 13 bases lay between the germline ends. This chain's CDR3 is CASTPRFGEKLFF. The DNA of the CDR3 is TGTGCCAGCACCCCCAGGTTTGGTGAAAAACTGTTTTTT.

The chain has TRBV28 and TRBJ1-6; weak D call: TRBD1 (5 bases). The V gene's germline CDR1 is MDHEN and CDR2 SYDVKM. V was trimmed by 4 bases and J by 6 bases, leaving 10 bases between them. The CDR3 loop spans 14 amino acids. CDR3 sequence reads: CASSSAGRNSPLHF. CDR3 DNA sequence: TGTGCCAGCAGTTCAGCAGGGCGTAATTCACCCCTCCACTTT.

The chain recombines TRBV20-1 with TRBJ2-7; unclear D gene. The CDR3 consists of 11 residues. Trimming stripped 1 base from V and 9 bases from J, with 10 bases between. Germline-derived CDR1 and CDR2 are DFQATT and SNEGSKA (reference sequence). The CDR3 nucleotides read TGCAGTGCTAGAGCACAGCCGGGGCAGTACTTC. It yields the protein CSARAQPGQYF.

This clonotype was recorded a few times. The rearrangement uses TRBV4-1 and TRBJ2-7; TRBD2 matches 10 bases. Germline loops: CDR1 MGHRA, CDR2 YSYEKL. Trimming took 2 bases from V and 0 from J; bases not matched to a gene: 7. This CDR3 region has 17 residues. CDR3 amino acids: CASSQRLAGDSSYEQYF. In nucleotides, the CDR3 is TGCGCCAGCAGCCAACGTCTAGCGGGGGACAGCTCCTACGAGCAGTACTTC.

This clonotype was observed a handful of times. This chain connects TRBV30 to TRBJ1-2; tentative D call: TRBD1 (6 bases). Germline V lookup: CDR1 GTSNPN, CDR2 SVGIG (reference sequence). The CDR3 is made up of 12 amino acids. Trimming cost V 6 bases and J 7 bases, with 15 bases left between them. CDR3 protein: CACDGGFFGYTF. As DNA, the CDR3 is TGTGCCTGTGACGGGGGCTTCTTTGGCTACACCTTC.

This clonotype was detected many times. The rearrangement uses TRBV4-3 and TRBJ2-7; a possible D gene is TRBD1 (6 bases). This CDR3 is 15 amino acids long. V lost 2 bases, J lost 1 base, and 12 bases lay in between. In germline, CDR1 is LGHNA, CDR2 YSLEER. This CDR3 reads CASSQIQGTSYEQYF. Here the CDR3 DNA reads TGCGCCAGCAGCCAAATACAGGGAACGTCCTACGAGCAGTACTTC.

This clonotype was seen a few times. The chain combines TRBV5-1 with TRBJ2-7, with D unresolved. V lost 3 bases to trimming and J lost 8 bases, with 21 bases between them. CDR1 and CDR2 (germline): SGHRS, YFSETQ. The CDR3 has 15 residues. CDR3 nucleotide sequence: TGCGCCAGCAGCTCCCCAAATCCGATGCCTCCTAAGCAGTACTTC. Translation gives CASSSPNPMPPKQYF. Full variable domain (remainder filled in from reference TRBV5-1 and TRBJ2-7): KAGVTQTPRYLIKTRGQQVTLSCSPISGHRSVSWYQQTPGQGLQFLFEYFSETQRNKGNFPGRFSGRQFSNSRSEMNVSTLELGDSALYLCASSSPNPMPPKQYFGPGTRLTVT.

This clonotype was counted at least ten times. The chain carries TRBV6-5 and TRBJ2-1; 9 bases agree with TRBD2. V shed 7 bases, J shed 9 bases, and the junction held 13 bases outside the gene matches. From germline, CDR1 is MNHEY and CDR2 SVGAGI. The CDR3 length is 15 residues. The CDR3 sequence: CASIRAGGSRSEQFF. CDR3 DNA sequence: TGTGCCAGCATTAGAGCGGGGGGTTCAAGAAGTGAGCAGTTCTTC.

The CDR3 bases are TGTGCCAGCAGCCCCAACGGGGCGGCCTCTAGCACAGATACGCAGTATTTT. As protein: CASSPNGAASSTDTQYF. The rearrangement joins TRBV7-2 to TRBJ2-3; possibly TRBD1 or TRBD2 for D (5 bases each). CDR1 is SGHTA, CDR2 FQGNSA, per germline. CDR3 length equals 17 residues. The V and J ends lost 5 bases and 0 bases respectively, with 18 bases between them.

This clonotype has a count of ten or more. J is TRBJ1-4 and V is TRBV20-1; D unclear. The ends were cut back, 6 bases at V and 3 bases at J, with 11 bases in the middle. This CDR3 contains 13 residues. Germline V gene sequence: CDR1 DFQATT, CDR2 SNEGSKA (reference sequence). The CDR3 nucleotides read TGCAGTGCCCGCGGGCGACCTAATGAAAAACTGTTTTTT. Translation: CSARGRPNEKLFF.

This clonotype was recorded at least ten times. The chain uses TRBV25-1 and TRBJ2-5, with TRBD2 identical over 7 bases. Per germline, CDR1 MGHDK and CDR2 SYGVNS. The CDR3 runs to 13 residues. Trimming at V came to 6 bases and at J to 5 bases, leaving 6 bases not matched to a gene. CDR3 amino acids: CASRLASRETQYF. The CDR3 DNA reads as TGTGCCAGCAGACTAGCGTCTAGGGAGACCCAGTACTTC.

This clonotype was seen at least ten times. The chain is built from TRBV27 and TRBJ2-7; TRBD2 matches at 8 bases. The CDR3 runs to 14 residues. Looked up from germline, CDR1 is MNHEY and CDR2 is SMNVEV (reference sequence). V shed 4 bases and J 4 bases; nucleotides not matched to a gene: 6. The CDR3 region is CASSYGRGAYEQYF. As DNA, the CDR3 is TGTGCCAGCAGTTATGGGCGGGGGGCTTACGAGCAGTACTTC.

This clonotype was counted between two and nine times. Here the CDR3 DNA reads TGTGCCAGCAGCCATCCGCTAGCGGGGGTTGACGGGGAGCTGTTTTTT. This sequence encodes CASSHPLAGVDGELFF. V and J are TRBV3-2 and TRBJ2-2; the table's D gene call, TRBD2, was not cross checked with the DNA. TRBV3-2 is annotated as a pseudogene. The CDR3 contains 16 residues.

The chain combines TRBV7-8 with TRBJ2-3; weak D call: TRBD1 (5 bases). The germline CDR1 and CDR2 sequences are SGHVS and FQNEAQ. The CDR3 is made up of 16 amino acids. The germline V and J ends were trimmed by 3 bases and 2 bases, with 15 bases remaining between them. Written as DNA, the CDR3 is TGTGCCAGCAGCTTCCGACAGCCATTAGACACAGATACGCAGTATTTT. Translation gives CASSFRQPLDTDTQYF.